This section outlines one T cell receptor beta chain sequence together with its context. It has no known antigen specificity. Base-call qualities are not available, and no considerably larger clone is one nucleotide away. This entry comes from a study of CD8 T cells in Susac syndrome (dated by TCRdb to between 2018 and 2021). The study in broad terms: The study used repertoire sequencing to test whether antigen drove CD8+ T cell activation and differentiation in Susac syndrome. CD8+ T cell repertoire clonality was compared between some 13 healthy donors, approximately 14 Susac syndrome patients and approximately 16 multiple sclerosis patients. Overall study outcomes, separate from this receptor: The TCR sequencing and HLA analysis was acknowledged to have included a relatively small number of individuals.

High-throughput TCR beta sequencing profiled peripheral blood CD8+ and CD4+ T cells from healthy donors, Susac syndrome patients and multiple sclerosis patients. Treatment-naive patients with stable or active relapsing-remitting disease fulfilling revised McDonald criteria were used as multiple sclerosis controls. CD8+ TEMRA cells were enriched by FACS, while bulk CD8+ and CD4+ T cells were purified by magnetic negative isolation. Blood was drawn into EDTA tubes, processed within 24 hours, and PBMCs were isolated by density gradient centrifugation. PBMCs intended for TCR sequencing were cryopreserved in liquid nitrogen and thawed later in a water bath at 37 degrees C. The sorted or isolated CD4+, CD8+ and CD8+ TEMRA cells reached a purity of at least 90%. RNA was extracted using the RNeasy kit, and roughly 0.5 to 1 ug of the RNA was reverse transcribed with random hexamers. The immunoSEQ multiplex PCR assay, which covers 54 Vbeta and 13 Jbeta segments, was used to amplify TCR beta CDR3 regions. To correct PCR amplification bias, a synthetic template baseline was used for both primer optimization and computational correction. The paper's data handling went like this. Only productive sequences were kept, with reads annotated to V, D and J genes according to IMGT and analyzed in immunoSEQ Analyzer. Clonality was calculated as one minus the Shannon entropy normalized by log2 of the number of productive unique sequences. For each patient and control, public and private clones were evaluated within the 100 most prevalent clones. Susac-specific clones were defined as absent from healthy and MS cohorts, 850 to 1,300 published viral clones and other ImmuneACCESS disease sequences. Using fastp trimming at Q25 and MiXCR clonotype assembly, TCRdb reanalyzed the public sequencing data and kept in-frame beta chains. Duplicate CDR3 protein sequences are folded into a single record with the most common DNA and genes. The V and J calls here are based on TCRdb, not the publication. Within this sample are roughly 400,000 distinct CDR3 sequences, with 75% to 90% of them counted one time only. The ten largest make up 0.09% to 0.15% of the sample.

From the cysteine through the phenylalanine, the CDR3 covers 15 amino acids. Here the CDR3 DNA is all that survives: 45 bases in frame from base 1. Looking up the germline V gene yields CDR1 MNHEY and CDR2 SVGAGI. The germline ends are 19 bases apart after V is trimmed by 6 bases and J by 5 bases. This receptor was obtained from a human donor with multiple sclerosis. Sequencing was performed on CD8+ T cells from PBMCs. The chain was built from TRBV6-5 and TRBJ1-1, and perhaps TRBD1 as D gene, on 6 matching bases. The CDR3 sequence is CASRVLRGASTEAFF. The nucleotide sequence is given as TGTGCCAGCAGGGTCCTACGGGGGGCGTCGACTGAAGCTTTCTTT.